Included here is one T cell receptor beta chain sequence, with context. This entry belongs to a study of blood T cell repertoires in COVID-19. Across the whole study: The study drew acute and convalescent COVID-19 samples from the United States, Italy and Spain. PBMCs, B-cell-depleted T cells, or T cells provided the cDNA or gDNA that made up the material.

As handled by the study authors: For nucleated cells, counts were estimated from reference gene primer amplification. TCRdb's table, derived via immunoSEQ multiplex PCR, lists solely in-frame clones and lacks some. V, J and clone size are taken as reported in that table, and D and trimming were inferred from the DNA itself. In the table there are fewer than 250,000 clones, approximately 84% of which are singletons. CDR1 is SGHRS, CDR2 YFSETQ, per germline. V lost 4 bases, J lost 6 bases, and 17 bases lay in between. This CDR3 has 15 residues. The chain recombines TRBV5-1 with TRBJ2-1; D possibly corresponds to TRBD2 (6 bases). This sequence was found in a woman aged 50 to 60 with active or convalescent COVID-19. Material for sequencing was peripheral blood. The chain's CDR3 is CASSPGRAGFNEQFF. DNA of the CDR3: TGCGCCAGCAGCCCTGGGCGGGCGGGGTTCAATGAGCAGTTCTTC.